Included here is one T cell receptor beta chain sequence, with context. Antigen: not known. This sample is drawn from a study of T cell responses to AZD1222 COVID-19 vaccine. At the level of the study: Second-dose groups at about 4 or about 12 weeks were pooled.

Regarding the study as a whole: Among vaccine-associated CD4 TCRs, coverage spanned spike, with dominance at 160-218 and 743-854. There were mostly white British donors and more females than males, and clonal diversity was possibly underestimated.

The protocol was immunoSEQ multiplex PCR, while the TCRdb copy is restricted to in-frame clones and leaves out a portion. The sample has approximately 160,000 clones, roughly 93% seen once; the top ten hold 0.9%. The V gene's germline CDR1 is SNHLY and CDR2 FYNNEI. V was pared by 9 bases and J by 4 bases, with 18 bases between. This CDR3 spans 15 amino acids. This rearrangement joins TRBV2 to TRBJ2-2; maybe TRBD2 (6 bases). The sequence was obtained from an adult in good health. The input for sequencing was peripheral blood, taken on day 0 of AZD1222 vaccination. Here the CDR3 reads CASRLESGFTGELFF. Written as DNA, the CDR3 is TGTGCCAGTAGACTAGAAAGTGGGTTCACCGGGGAGCTGTTTTTT.